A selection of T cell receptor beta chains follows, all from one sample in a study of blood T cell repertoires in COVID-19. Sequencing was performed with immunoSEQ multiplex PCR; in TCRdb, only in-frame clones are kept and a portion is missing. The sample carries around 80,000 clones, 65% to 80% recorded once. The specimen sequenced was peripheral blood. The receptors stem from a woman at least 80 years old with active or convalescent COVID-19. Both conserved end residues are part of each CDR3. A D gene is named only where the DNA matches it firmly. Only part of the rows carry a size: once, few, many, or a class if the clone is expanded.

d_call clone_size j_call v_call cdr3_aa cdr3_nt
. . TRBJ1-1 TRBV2 CASSDSRGMGTEAFF TGTGCCAGCAGTGACAGTAGGGGAATGGGCACTGAAGCTTTCTTT
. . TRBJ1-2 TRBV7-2 CASSSPGLFYGYTF TGTGCCAGCAGCTCGCCCGGACTTTTCTATGGCTACACCTTC
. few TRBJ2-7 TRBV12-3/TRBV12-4 CARADLEQYF TGTGCCAGGGCTGATCTGGAGCAGTACTTC
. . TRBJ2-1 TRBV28 CASSVGGNEQFF TGTGCCAGCAGCGTGGGGGGCAATGAGCAGTTCTTC
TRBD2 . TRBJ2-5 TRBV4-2 CASSRAIGGGSQETQYF TGTGCCAGCAGCCGAGCAATAGGCGGGGGTTCCCAAGAGACCCAGTACTTC
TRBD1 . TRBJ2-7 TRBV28 CASRATGTGDYEQYF TGTGCCAGCAGGGCAACCGGGACAGGGGACTACGAGCAGTACTTC
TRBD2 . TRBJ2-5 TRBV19 CASSPGTSGGEETQYF TGTGCCAGTAGTCCGGGGACTAGCGGGGGAGAAGAGACCCAGTACTTC
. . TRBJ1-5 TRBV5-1 CASSFGDSNQPQHF TGCGCCAGCAGCTTCGGGGATAGCAATCAGCCCCAGCATTTT
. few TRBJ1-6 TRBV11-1 CASSKGGDNNSPLHF TGTGCCAGCAGCAAAGGGGGGGACAATAATTCACCCCTCCACTTT
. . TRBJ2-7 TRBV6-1 CASSEGPAGYEQYF TGTGCCAGCAGTGAGGGCCCTGCGGGCTACGAGCAGTACTTC
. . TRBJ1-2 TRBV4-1 CASSRVPGDNVNYGYTF TGCGCCAGCAGCCGGGTGCCCGGGGACAATGTTAACTATGGCTACACCTTC
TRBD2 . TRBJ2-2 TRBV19 CASSRTGLAGGVNTGELFF TGTGCCAGTAGCAGGACGGGACTAGCGGGGGGCGTGAACACCGGGGAGCTGTTTTTT